Listed below are T cell receptor beta chains from one sample, sequenced in a study of blood T cell repertoires in COVID-19. The data were produced by immunoSEQ multiplex PCR, yet TCRdb's version contains in-frame clones alone and is incomplete. This repertoire shows about 170,000 clones, under 85% found once; its top ten account for about 6.9%. Material for sequencing was peripheral blood. These receptors all stem from a man of 80 years or more with COVID-19, enrolled during active disease. Each CDR3 is given with its conserved first and last residue. D genes are given only for firm matches. Clone size is given for some rows only: seen once, a few or many times, or a class if the clone is expanded.

V gene	J gene	clone size	D gene	CDR3 protein	CDR3 DNA
TRBV3-1/TRBV3-2	TRBJ1-2	few	TRBD1	CASSQADRTNYGYTF	TGTGCCAGCAGCCAGGCGGACAGGACTAACTATGGCTACACCTTC
TRBV28	TRBJ2-2	.	.	CATRRTSGNTGELFF	TGTGCCACCCGAAGAACGTCAGGGAACACCGGGGAGCTGTTTTTT
TRBV7-9	TRBJ2-1	.	TRBD2	CASSLLGGLDEQFF	TGTGCCAGCAGCTTATTGGGAGGGCTAGACGAGCAGTTCTTC
TRBV7-3	TRBJ1-1	.	.	CASKYEGKGEAFF	TGTGCCAGCAAATACGAGGGAAAGGGTGAAGCTTTCTTT
TRBV5-4	TRBJ2-3	once	TRBD1	CASSPSRDRGSDTQYF	TGTGCCAGCAGCCCGAGCCGGGACAGGGGATCTGATACGCAGTATTTT
TRBV5-6	TRBJ1-2	.	.	CASSLENRAFYGYTF	TGTGCCAGCAGCTTGGAGAACAGGGCGTTCTATGGCTACACCTTC
TRBV5-1	TRBJ2-1	.	TRBD2	CASSPLTSGGAKSYNEQFF	TGCGCCAGCAGCCCACTGACTAGCGGGGGGGCCAAATCCTACAATGAGCAGTTCTTC
TRBV2	TRBJ1-2	.	.	CASSVQAWDYGYTF	TGTGCCAGCAGTGTACAGGCATGGGACTATGGCTACACCTTC
TRBV5-4	TRBJ2-7	.	TRBD1	CASSVGQGTYEQYF	TGTGCCAGCAGCGTGGGACAGGGGACCTACGAGCAGTACTTC
TRBV6-2/TRBV6-3	TRBJ1-1	.	.	CASSRSRDGTYTEAFF	TGTGCCAGCAGTAGAAGTCGGGACGGGACTTACACTGAAGCTTTCTTT
TRBV2	TRBJ2-7	.	.	CASSVRGYEQYF	TGTGCCAGCAGTGTTAGAGGTTACGAGCAGTACTTC
TRBV29-1	TRBJ1-5	.	.	CSTQENSNQPQHF	TGCAGCACACAGGAGAATAGCAATCAGCCCCAGCATTTT
TRBV6-1	TRBJ1-4	.	.	CASSEDWRTVVFF	TGTGCCAGCAGTGAAGACTGGAGGACAGTGGTGTTTTTT
TRBV10-3	TRBJ1-5	.	.	CAISERRDSNQPQHF	TGTGCCATCAGTGAGAGGCGGGATAGCAATCAGCCCCAGCATTTT
TRBV19	TRBJ1-4	.	.	CASSIRPLRGTNEKLFF	TGTGCCAGTAGTATTAGACCGCTAAGGGGGACTAATGAAAAACTGTTTTTT
TRBV4-1	TRBJ1-6	.	TRBD1	CASSQEFRTGVFSPLHF	TGCGCCAGCAGCCAAGAATTCCGGACAGGGGTATTTTCACCCCTCCACTTT
TRBV5-4	TRBJ2-3	.	.	CASSQGGLTDTQYF	TGTGCCAGCAGTCAGGGGGGTCTCACAGATACGCAGTATTTT
TRBV29-1	TRBJ2-7	once	.	CSVEVRQDNYEQYF	TGCAGCGTTGAGGTACGTCAGGACAACTACGAGCAGTACTTC
TRBV18	TRBJ1-3	.	.	CASSPPTAPGVAGNTIYF	TGTGCCAGCTCACCACCCACCGCTCCAGGGGTGGCTGGAAACACCATATATTTT
TRBV19	TRBJ2-1	.	.	CASSIVPEPLGDEQFF	TGTGCCAGTAGTATTGTACCCGAACCCCTAGGGGATGAGCAGTTCTTC
TRBV7-7	TRBJ2-2	.	.	CASSLGGLPNTGELFF	TGTGCCAGCAGCTTAGGGGGGCTACCGAACACCGGGGAGCTGTTTTTT
TRBV28	TRBJ1-2	.	.	CATQFQDQGYGYTF	TGTGCCACCCAGTTTCAGGATCAGGGGTATGGCTACACCTTC
TRBV6-2/TRBV6-3	TRBJ1-5	.	TRBD1	CASSYIGTGGNQPQHF	TGTGCCAGCAGTTACATCGGGACAGGGGGCAATCAGCCCCAGCATTTT
TRBV2	TRBJ1-2	.	.	CASSRTVYGYTF	TGTGCCAGCAGCAGGACAGTATATGGCTACACCTTC
TRBV5-5	TRBJ2-7	.	.	CASTTSLSSDSYEQYF	TGTGCCAGCACCACATCACTGAGCAGCGACTCCTACGAGCAGTACTTC
TRBV5-1	TRBJ1-1	.	TRBD1	CASSYNRGANTEAFF	TGCGCCAGCAGTTACAACAGGGGAGCGAACACTGAAGCTTTCTTT
TRBV5-4	TRBJ2-5	.	TRBD2	CASSLKLAGFQETQYF	TGTGCCAGCAGCTTGAAACTAGCGGGGTTCCAAGAGACCCAGTACTTC
TRBV7-2	TRBJ2-7	.	TRBD1	CASSPRDRGLYEQYF	TGTGCCAGCAGCCCAAGGGACAGGGGGCTCTACGAGCAGTACTTC
TRBV6-5	TRBJ2-7	.	.	CASSSPGISPYEQYF	TGTGCCAGCAGTAGCCCGGGGATTTCTCCCTACGAGCAGTACTTC
TRBV19	TRBJ1-1	.	.	CASSILGGDTEAFF	TGTGCCAGTAGTATTCTGGGAGGGGACACTGAAGCTTTCTTT
TRBV2	TRBJ1-1	once	TRBD1	CAGSLTGAGTEAFF	TGTGCCGGATCGCTGACAGGGGCGGGCACTGAAGCTTTCTTT
TRBV19	TRBJ1-1	.	.	CATLRWGEPRAEAFF	TGTGCCACCCTCCGATGGGGAGAACCACGGGCTGAAGCTTTCTTT
TRBV7-2	TRBJ1-1	.	.	CASSFLGRANTEAFF	TGTGCCAGCAGCTTCCTTGGGCGGGCGAACACTGAAGCTTTCTTT
TRBV6-1	TRBJ1-1	.	.	CASSEYSGAFF	TGTGCCAGCAGTGAGTACAGTGGAGCTTTCTTT
TRBV5-6	TRBJ2-7	.	TRBD1	CASSLVGTGGGGQYF	TGTGCCAGCAGCTTGGTAGGGACAGGGGGAGGTGGGCAGTACTTC
TRBV5-6	TRBJ1-1	.	.	CASSLRHYTEAFF	TGTGCCAGCAGCTTGAGACATTACACTGAAGCTTTCTTT
TRBV5-1	TRBJ2-3	.	TRBD1	CASSLYGTGETDTQYF	TGCGCCAGCAGCCTATACGGGACAGGGGAGACAGATACGCAGTATTTT
TRBV10-3	TRBJ1-3	.	.	CAISGGVSGNTIYF	TGTGCCATCAGTGGGGGGGTGTCTGGAAACACCATATATTTT
TRBV5-1	TRBJ2-2	.	.	CASSLAQVSGELFF	TGCGCCAGCAGCTTGGCCCAAGTGAGCGGGGAGCTGTTTTTT
TRBV19	TRBJ2-5	.	.	CASSSTGSKETQYF	TGTGCCAGTAGTAGCACAGGTAGCAAAGAGACCCAGTACTTC
TRBV20-1	TRBJ1-2	.	.	CSASNRVGYGYTF	TGCAGTGCGAGTAACAGGGTCGGATATGGCTACACCTTC
TRBV5-1	TRBJ2-3	.	.	CASRRGSGGPADTQYF	TGCGCCAGCAGACGGGGATCGGGGGGCCCCGCAGATACGCAGTATTTT
TRBV19	TRBJ1-2	medium-sized	TRBD1	CASSPGGLYGYTF	TGTGCCAGTAGTCCAGGGGGCCTCTATGGCTACACCTTC
TRBV10-3	TRBJ1-2	.	.	CAISEGAIYGYTF	TGTGCCATCAGTGAAGGGGCGATCTATGGCTACACCTTC
TRBV6-5	TRBJ2-7	.	TRBD1	CASNRQGEQYF	TGTGCCAGCAATCGACAGGGCGAGCAGTACTTC
TRBV12-5	TRBJ2-1	.	.	CASGPRGAQGGEQFF	TGTGCTAGTGGGCCCCGCGGCGCACAGGGCGGTGAGCAGTTCTTC
TRBV18	TRBJ1-5	.	TRBD1	CASSEGAGGSNQPQHF	TGTGCCAGCTCCGAGGGGGCAGGGGGTAGCAATCAGCCCCAGCATTTT
TRBV10-3	TRBJ1-1	.	.	CAISEVAGEAFF	TGTGCCATCAGTGAGGTGGCAGGTGAAGCTTTCTTT
TRBV28	TRBJ1-1	.	TRBD1	CASSLNRGRNTEAFF	TGTGCCAGCAGTCTCAACAGGGGGCGAAATACTGAAGCTTTCTTT
TRBV3-1/TRBV3-2	TRBJ2-5	once	TRBD1	CASSQWDRQGGRETQYF	TGTGCCAGCAGCCAGTGGGACAGGCAGGGGGGCCGAGAGACCCAGTACTTC
TRBV28	TRBJ1-1	.	TRBD1	CASRSDRGRGNTEAFF	TGTGCCAGCAGATCCGACAGGGGGCGGGGGAACACTGAAGCTTTCTTT
TRBV28	TRBJ1-4	.	TRBD1	CASSNQGATNEKLFF	TGTGCCAGCTCAAACCAGGGGGCGACTAATGAAAAACTGTTTTTT
TRBV2	TRBJ1-1	.	TRBD1	CASSLLRDSSPEAFF	TGTGCCAGCAGTTTACTCCGGGACAGCTCGCCTGAAGCTTTCTTT
TRBV6-1	TRBJ2-5	.	.	CASSEIGSGVETQYF	TGTGCCAGCAGTGAAATAGGGTCGGGGGTCGAGACCCAGTACTTC
TRBV5-1	TRBJ2-5	few	TRBD2	CASSPGTSGGARETQYF	TGCGCCAGCAGCCCCGGGACTAGCGGGGGGGCTAGAGAGACCCAGTACTTC